The rows below give T cell receptor beta chains drawn from one sample of a study of cytomegalovirus exposure and HLA in healthy donors. The method was immunoSEQ multiplex PCR; TCRdb's version includes in-frame clones alone and lacks a portion of them. Its clone listing holds roughly 100,000 clones. The sequenced sample was PBMCs. The source of these receptors is a man aged 40-55 years in good health and CMV-seronegative. The CDR3 runs from the conserved cysteine through the conserved F or W. The order of the fields is J gene, V gene, D gene, CDR3 protein, CDR3 DNA. D genes are given only for firm matches.

>TRBJ2-1|TRBV7-8|TRBD2
CASSLSGGGEQFF
TGTGCCAGCAGCCTTAGCGGGGGGGGTGAGCAGTTCTTC
>TRBJ2-3|TRBV7-2|.
CASSSTDTQYF
TGTGCCAGCAGCTCGACAGATACGCAGTATTTT
>TRBJ1-4|TRBV19|TRBD1
CASSTTGQGRHEKLFF
TGTGCCAGTAGTACGACCGGACAGGGTCGGCATGAAAAACTGTTTTTT
>TRBJ2-7|TRBV5-5|.
CASSLIFPPGRSYEQYF
TGTGCCAGCAGCCTCATTTTTCCTCCGGGAAGGTCCTACGAGCAGTACTTC
>TRBJ1-6|TRBV5-1|.
CASSRTAQNYNSPLHF
TGCGCCAGCAGCCGGACAGCTCAAAATTATAATTCACCCCTCCACTTT
>TRBJ1-6|TRBV5-1|.
CASSPLPGTNSPLHF
TGCGCCAGCAGTCCCCTCCCAGGAACGAATTCACCCCTCCACTTT
>TRBJ2-3|TRBV7-2|TRBD2
CASSRWLAGGVDTQYF
TGTGCCAGCAGCCGGTGGCTAGCGGGAGGTGTAGATACGCAGTATTTT
>TRBJ1-2|TRBV7-8|TRBD1
CASSSRTGRTHGYTF
TGTGCCAGCAGCTCCAGGACAGGGAGAACCCATGGCTACACCTTC
>TRBJ1-1|TRBV29-1|.
CSVELGTGAGEAFF
TGCAGCGTTGAATTGGGTACAGGAGCGGGGGAAGCTTTCTTT
>TRBJ2-2|TRBV5-6|TRBD2
CASSRSGTVAGELFF
TGTGCCAGCAGCCGGAGCGGGACCGTCGCCGGGGAGCTGTTTTTT
>TRBJ2-1|TRBV10-3|.
CAISEPSNEQFF
TGTGCCATCAGTGAGCCCAGCAATGAGCAGTTCTTC
>TRBJ1-1|TRBV10-3|TRBD1
CAITRGGTGLLVNTEAFF
TGTGCCATCACCCGAGGAGGGACAGGGCTCCTTGTGAACACTGAAGCTTTCTTT
>TRBJ2-1|TRBV18|TRBD2
CASSPPAGGGHIEQFF
TGTGCCAGCTCACCACCCGCGGGGGGTGGGCATATTGAGCAGTTCTTC
>TRBJ1-3|TRBV19|TRBD1
CASSMTGGRNTIYF
TGTGCCAGTAGTATGACAGGGGGACGAAACACCATATATTTT
>TRBJ2-7|TRBV29-1|TRBD1
CSVRLTGGPYEQYF
TGCAGCGTTAGGTTGACAGGGGGACCCTACGAGCAGTACTTC
>TRBJ1-6|TRBV6-5|.
CASSVFRGHSPLHF
TGTGCCAGCAGCGTATTCAGGGGTCATTCACCCCTCCACTTT
>TRBJ2-3|TRBV7-2|.
CASSLAHAGTDTQYF
TGTGCCAGCAGCTTAGCCCATGCAGGGACAGATACGCAGTATTTT
>TRBJ1-2|TRBV7-2|.
CASSLTPGDGYTF
TGTGCCAGCAGCCTTACGCCGGGGGATGGCTACACCTTC
>TRBJ2-1|TRBV15|TRBD2
CATSRDTLAGASNEQFF
TGTGCCACCAGCAGAGATACCCTAGCGGGAGCTTCCAATGAGCAGTTCTTC
>TRBJ2-1|TRBV5-1|.
CASSRTETMKQFF
TGCGCCAGCAGTCGGACAGAGACAATGAAGCAGTTCTTC
>TRBJ2-7|TRBV7-8|.
CASSQAHEQYF
TGTGCCAGCAGCCAGGCGCACGAGCAGTACTTC
>TRBJ1-1|TRBV19|.
CASSIFGQGSAFF
TGTGCCAGTAGTATTTTCGGCCAGGGATCGGCTTTCTTT
>TRBJ1-5|TRBV19|TRBD1
CASTKTGTAGRSNQPQHF
TGTGCCAGCACGAAAACGGGGACAGCCGGAAGAAGCAATCAGCCCCAGCATTTT
>TRBJ1-1|TRBV5-1|.
CASSLQANTEAFF
TGCGCCAGCAGCCTACAGGCGAACACTGAAGCTTTCTTT
>TRBJ2-1|TRBV7-2|TRBD1
CASSLAGTGIYNEQFF
TGTGCCAGCAGCTTAGCGGGGACAGGGATTTACAATGAGCAGTTCTTC
>TRBJ1-1|TRBV4-3|.
CASSQERAWTEAFF
TGCGCCAGCAGCCAAGAGAGGGCTTGGACTGAAGCTTTCTTT
>TRBJ2-3|TRBV4-3|.
CASRYTTRSRSCTDTQYF
TGCGCCAGCAGATACACTACGCGGTCACGATCATGCACAGATACGCAGTATTTT
>TRBJ1-2|TRBV18|.
CASSPNRDDGYTF
TGTGCCAGCTCACCAAACAGGGACGATGGCTACACCTTC
>TRBJ2-5|TRBV14|.
CASSRGPQETQYF
TGTGCCAGCAGCCGCGGGCCCCAAGAGACCCAGTACTTC
>TRBJ1-4|TRBV2|.
CASSAGVYEKLFF
TGTGCCAGCAGTGCAGGGGTTTACGAAAAACTGTTTTTT
>TRBJ2-1|TRBV7-9|.
CASTKSGGGEQFF
TGTGCCAGCACGAAGAGTGGAGGTGGTGAGCAGTTCTTC
>TRBJ2-5|TRBV30|TRBD1
CAWSDLRQGVGTQYF
TGTGCCTGGAGTGACCTCCGACAGGGGGTAGGGACCCAGTACTTC
>TRBJ2-2|TRBV2|TRBD2
CASRPGTSQTGELFF
TGTGCCAGCAGGCCCGGGACTAGTCAGACCGGGGAGCTGTTTTTT
>TRBJ2-7|TRBV7-9|.
CASSPPGGQRYEQYF
TGTGCCAGCAGCCCACCCGGGGGACAGCGGTACGAGCAGTACTTC
>TRBJ2-7|TRBV7-9|TRBD1
CASSLTGPTYEQYF
TGTGCCAGCAGCTTGACAGGGCCCACCTACGAGCAGTACTTC
>TRBJ2-2|TRBV5-5|.
CASSLPKLNTGELFF
TGTGCCAGCAGCTTGCCTAAGTTGAACACCGGGGAGCTGTTTTTT
>TRBJ1-3|TRBV11-2|TRBD1
CASSLWGQNSRNTIYF
TGTGCCAGCAGCTTATGGGGACAGAACTCTAGAAACACCATATATTTT
>TRBJ2-7|TRBV28|TRBD2
CASSSGLAGPSYEQYF
TGTGCCAGCAGCTCCGGACTAGCGGGACCCTCCTACGAGCAGTACTTC
>TRBJ1-1|TRBV2|.
CASSVDKMNTEAFF
TGTGCCAGCAGTGTGGACAAGATGAACACTGAAGCTTTCTTT
>TRBJ2-7|TRBV7-9|TRBD1
CASSNRDRAYEQYF
TGTGCCAGCAGCAACCGGGACAGGGCCTACGAGCAGTACTTC
>TRBJ1-2|TRBV10-3|.
CAISEVPPADYGYTF
TGTGCCATCAGTGAGGTTCCCCCCGCGGACTATGGCTACACCTTC
>TRBJ2-3|TRBV4-1|.
CASSQEAVYTQYF
TGCGCCAGCAGCCAAGAGGCGGTCTATACGCAGTATTTT
>TRBJ2-5|TRBV6-5|.
CASSYSGGGLGETQYF
TGTGCCAGCAGTTACTCCGGCGGAGGGCTAGGAGAGACCCAGTACTTC
>TRBJ2-7|TRBV29-1|.
CSVDNRYYEQYF
TGCAGCGTTGATAACAGGTACTACGAGCAGTACTTC
>TRBJ2-7|TRBV6-1|.
CASSRTASYEQYF
TGTGCCAGCAGTCGGACAGCGTCCTACGAGCAGTACTTC
>TRBJ1-1|TRBV30|TRBD1
CAWSELGGTNTEAFF
TGTGCCTGGAGTGAACTAGGGGGCACGAACACTGAAGCTTTCTTT